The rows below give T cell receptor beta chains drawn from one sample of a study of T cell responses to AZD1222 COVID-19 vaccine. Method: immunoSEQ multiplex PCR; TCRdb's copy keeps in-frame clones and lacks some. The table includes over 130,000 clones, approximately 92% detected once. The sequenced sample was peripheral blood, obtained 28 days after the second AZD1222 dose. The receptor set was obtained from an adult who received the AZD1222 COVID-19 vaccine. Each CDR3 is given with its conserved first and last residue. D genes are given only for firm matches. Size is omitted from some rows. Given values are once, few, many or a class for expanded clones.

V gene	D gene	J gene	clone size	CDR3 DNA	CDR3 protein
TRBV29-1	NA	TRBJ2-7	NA	TGCAGCGTTGGGGTCGGTTCCGAGCAGTACTTC	CSVGVGSEQYF
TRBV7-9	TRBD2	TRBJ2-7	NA	TGTGCCAGCAGCCCCATTCGGGGGGACGAGCAGTACTTC	CASSPIRGDEQYF
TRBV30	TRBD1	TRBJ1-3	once	TGTGCCTGGAACGTCCCCGACAGGGGGGGAAACACCATATATTTT	CAWNVPDRGGNTIYF
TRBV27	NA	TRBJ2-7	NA	TGTGCCAGCAGTCTCACGGGGCCGGACGAGCAGTACTTC	CASSLTGPDEQYF
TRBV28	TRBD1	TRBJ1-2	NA	TGTGCCAGCAGTGCTGACAGGGGAAGGGGCTACACCTTC	CASSADRGRGYTF
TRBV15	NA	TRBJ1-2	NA	TGTGCCACCAGCAGTCTTGGGGGGCTGGATGGCTACACCTTC	CATSSLGGLDGYTF
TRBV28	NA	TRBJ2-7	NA	TGTGCCAGCAGTGGAGCCGGGACACCGAGCTACGAGCAGTACTTC	CASSGAGTPSYEQYF
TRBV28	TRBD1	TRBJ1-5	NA	TGTGCCAGCAGTTTAGGGGGGACAGCCCGTAGACAGCCCCAGCATTTT	CASSLGGTARRQPQHF
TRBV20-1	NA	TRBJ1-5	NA	TGCAGTGCTAGTCAGGGAGGTCAGCCCCAGCATTTT	CSASQGGQPQHF
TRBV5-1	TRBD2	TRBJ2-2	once	TGCGCCAGCAGCTTGACTAGCGTGTCCGGGGAGCTGTTTTTT	CASSLTSVSGELFF
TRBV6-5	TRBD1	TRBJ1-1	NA	TGTGCCAGCAGTCACAGGGGAGTGGGGACTGAAGCTTTCTTT	CASSHRGVGTEAFF